One and the same sample provided the 20 T cell receptor beta chains below, sequenced in a study of blood T cells in healthy people across ages. The authors ran a second PCR of 7 to 11 cycles using a sample-barcoded 5' primer and a J-beta primer mix. Using its own MiXCR run on the 5' RACE reads, TCRdb lists one record per CDR3 protein. In the table there are about 1.8 million distinct CDR3 sequences, roughly 49% of which are singletons. The source material was blood. The source is a woman aged 40-49 years in good health.

Only a few counts were recorded for this clonotype. V and J are TRBV9 and TRBJ2-1, with 8 bases matching TRBD1. CDR1 is SGDLS, CDR2 YYNGEE, per germline. CDR3 length equals 15 residues. Trimming removed 6 bases from V and 8 bases from J; junction bases left unmatched: 13. In nucleotides, the CDR3 is TGTGCCAGCACCGCAGGAGGACAGGGTTTCGATGAGCAGTTCTTC. Its protein product is CASTAGGQGFDEQFF.

This clonotype was counted once. The junction shows a germline mismatch at one end, possibly a read error. The gene calls are TRBV7-8 and TRBJ2-4; D remains unclear. The CDR3 is made up of 20 amino acids. Germline assignment: CDR1 SGHVS and CDR2 FQNEAQ. The CDR3 is CASGLILSGQVSATKNIQYF. The CDR3 coding sequence is TGTGCCAGCGGCTTAATCTTATCGGGTCAAGTGAGTGCGACCAAAAACATTCAGTACTTC.

The chain is built from TRBV7-3 and TRBJ2-5; a weak D match, TRBD2 (5 bases). Germline loops: CDR1 SGHTA, CDR2 FQGTGA. The CDR3 has 14 residues. V lost 5 bases, J lost 5 bases, and 15 bases lay in between. CDR3 in amino acids: CASSPGGSLETQYF. In nucleotides, the CDR3 is TGTGCCAGCAGCCCCGGAGGTAGTTTGGAGACCCAGTACTTC.

This clonotype occurred a few times. The chain links TRBV3-1 to TRBJ2-5; 7 bases agree with TRBD2. Germline CDR1 LGHDT, CDR2 YNNKEL (reference sequence). The junction had 9 bases not matched to a gene; V was cut back by 4 bases and J by 1 base. The CDR3 consists of 16 residues. The CDR3 is CASSRGAGSSQETQYF. DNA for the CDR3: TGTGCCAGCAGCCGAGGAGCGGGGTCCAGCCAAGAGACCCAGTACTTC.

The rearrangement uses TRBV5-1 and TRBJ2-1; TRBD2 agrees at 15 bases. The CDR3 loop spans 18 amino acids. Germline CDR1 and CDR2: SGHRS and YFSETQ. Germline trimming cut 0 bases from V and 4 bases from J; bases unmatched to any gene: 5. In nucleotides, the CDR3 is TGCGCCAGCAGCTTGGGGACTAGCGGGGGGGCTGGGTACAATGAGCAGTTCTTC. Translation: CASSLGTSGGAGYNEQFF. The whole variable domain, filled in from reference TRBV5-1 and TRBJ2-1, reads KAGVTQTPRYLIKTRGQQVTLSCSPISGHRSVSWYQQTPGQGLQFLFEYFSETQRNKGNFPGRFSGRQFSNSRSEMNVSTLELGDSALYLCASSLGTSGGAGYNEQFFGPGTRLTVL.

CDR3 bases: TGTGCCAGCAGCTTAGGGCTAGCGGAGGGGATTGAGCAGTTCTTC. Amino acids: CASSLGLAEGIEQFF. This chain uses TRBV7-2 with TRBJ2-1; 7 bases line up with TRBD2. This CDR3 is built from 15 residues. In germline, CDR1 is SGHTA, CDR2 FQGNSA. V trimming: 1 base; J trimming: 9 bases; junction bases outside the gene matches: 9.

This clonotype turned up a few times. V and J are TRBV25-1 and TRBJ2-7; D is unclear. V lost 5 bases, J lost 4 bases, and 9 bases lay in between. CDR3 length: 12 amino acids. Germline loops: CDR1 MGHDK, CDR2 SYGVNS. CDR3 in DNA: TGTGCCAGCAGTTTTAACACTTACGAGCAGTACTTC. Its protein product is CASSFNTYEQYF.

About this clonotype itself: Given a much more abundant clone one base away, this may be a read error. V usage is TRBV7-8 and J usage is TRBJ2-7, with TRBD2 matching over 8 bases. From germline, CDR1 is SGHVS and CDR2 FQNEAQ. The CDR3 contains 16 residues. CDR3 amino acids: CASSLGVAGSSCEQYF. CDR3 nucleotides: TGTGCCAGCAGCTTAGGGGTAGCGGGGAGCTCCTGCGAGCAGTACTTC. Drawing the rest from reference TRBV7-8 and TRBJ2-7, the complete variable domain is GAGVSQSPRYKVAKRGQDVALRCDPISGHVSLFWYQQALGQGPEFLTYFQNEAQLDKSGLPSDRFFAERPEGSVSTLKIQRTQQEDSAVYLCASSLGVAGSSCEQYFGPGTRLTVT.

This clonotype was detected a few times. The CDR3 region is CASSFFGSYNEQFF. CDR3 in DNA: TGTGCCAGCAGCTTCTTCGGCTCCTACAATGAGCAGTTCTTC. This rearrangement joins TRBV7-2 to TRBJ2-1; D is undetermined. V was trimmed by 3 bases and J by 0 bases, leaving 6 bases between them. The CDR3 contains 14 residues. CDR1 is SGHTA, CDR2 FQGNSA, per germline.

V and J are TRBV2 and TRBJ1-2; possibly TRBD1 for D (5 bases). CDR3 size: 14 residues. The V and J ends lost 9 bases and 4 bases respectively, with 18 bases between them. The germline V gene has CDR1 SNHLY and CDR2 FYNNEI. DNA for the CDR3: TGTGCCAGAGGACCAGCGGGGGAAGGCTATGGCTACACCTTC. Its translation: CARGPAGEGYGYTF.

This clonotype has just a few counts. The chain links TRBV13 to TRBJ2-5; D might be TRBD1 (5 bases). Trimming shortened V by 0 bases and J by 5 bases, and 10 bases separated the two germline ends. Germline-derived CDR1 and CDR2 are PRHDT and FYEKMQ (reference sequence). The CDR3 sequence is 14 residues long. This chain's CDR3 is CASSLGQGFETQYF. CDR3 nucleotide sequence: TGTGCCAGCAGCTTAGGGCAGGGATTCGAGACCCAGTACTTC.

The V and J genes are TRBV14 and TRBJ2-1; 9 bases are a match to TRBD2. The germline CDR1 and CDR2 sequences are SGHDN and FVKESK. J gave up 7 bases and V 0 bases, and 7 bases lay outside the gene matches. The CDR3 sequence is 16 residues long. CDR3 sequence (DNA): TGTGCCAGCAGCCAAGATTTCGGCGGGGGGGATAATGAGCAGTTCTTC. This translates into CASSQDFGGGDNEQFF.

This clonotype has just a few counts. The chain has TRBV12-3 or TRBV12-4 and TRBJ1-4; perhaps TRBD1 as D (6 bases). The CDR3 is made up of 16 amino acids. V lost 1 base to trimming and J lost 0 bases, with 9 bases between them. The CDR3 protein is CASSLVRGATNEKLFF. The CDR3 bases are TGTGCCAGCAGTTTAGTCAGGGGCGCAACTAATGAAAAACTGTTTTTT.

There are a few counts of this clonotype. The chain is built from TRBV28 and TRBJ2-7; 9 nucleotides match TRBD2. The end of the DNA is better explained by TRBJ2-5, so the J call may be wrong. The germline gives CDR1 MDHEN, CDR2 SYDVKM. This CDR3 contains 15 residues. The CDR3 DNA is TGTGCCAGCAGTTTACGGCTAGCGGGGAGGAAGACCCAGTACTTC. This gives the protein CASSLRLAGRKTQYF.

The V gene is TRBV6-5, the J gene TRBJ1-2, with TRBD1 identical over 7 bases. The germline gives CDR1 MNHEY, CDR2 SVGAGI. J lost 2 bases, V lost 0 bases, and 3 bases had no gene match. The CDR3 loop spans 15 amino acids. For the CDR3, the DNA is TGTGCCAGCAGTTACTCCGGACAGGCAAACTATGGCTACACCTTC. It codes for CASSYSGQANYGYTF.

V usage is TRBV6-5 and J usage is TRBJ1-2; possible D gene TRBD1, 6 bases. Trimming left V 8 bases short and J 4 bases short, with 17 bases between. This CDR3 spans 14 amino acids. Germline-derived CDR1 and CDR2 are MNHEY and SVGAGI. This CDR3 reads CASAAQGRLYGYTF. The CDR3 nucleotides read TGTGCCAGCGCGGCCCAGGGGCGGCTCTATGGCTACACCTTC.

The chain has TRBV7-2 and TRBJ1-4, with D uncertain. The CDR3 has 14 amino acids. The germline gives CDR1 SGHTA, CDR2 FQGNSA. V lost 0 bases and J lost 4, with 6 bases in between. The CDR3 coding sequence is TGTGCCAGCAGCTTAGCCCCAATTAATGAAAAACTGTTTTTT. It translates to CASSLAPINEKLFF.

In this sample, this clonotype turned up a few times. The J gene is TRBJ2-7, the V gene TRBV6-2 or TRBV6-3; TRBD2 matches 9 bases. V gave up 6 bases and J gave up 3 bases; unmatched junction bases: 3. Germline V CDR1 and CDR2: MNHEY, SVGEGT. This CDR3 spans 13 amino acids. CDR3 nucleotide sequence: TGTGCCAGCAGGAGACTAGCGGACTACGAGCAGTACTTC. Residues: CASRRLADYEQYF.

This clonotype was seen a handful of times. This chain links TRBV7-9 with TRBJ1-2; tentative D call: TRBD1 (5 bases). The CDR3 is 15 residues long. Trimming left V 4 bases short and J 5 bases short, with 17 bases between. Germline values: CDR1 SEHNR, CDR2 FQNEAQ (reference sequence). DNA of the CDR3: TGTGCCAGCAGCTCTGACAGCCGAAATCTATATGGCTACACCTTC. Translation gives CASSSDSRNLYGYTF.

V and J are TRBV6-6 and TRBJ1-1; TRBD1 agrees at 7 bases. Trimming removed 4 bases from V and 7 bases from J; junction bases left unmatched: 6. The CDR3 spans 13 residues. Germline loops: CDR1 MNHNY, CDR2 SVGAGI (reference sequence). The CDR3 DNA sequence: TGTGCCAGCAGTTCACAGGGGAGGATTGAAGCTTTCTTT. It codes for CASSSQGRIEAFF.